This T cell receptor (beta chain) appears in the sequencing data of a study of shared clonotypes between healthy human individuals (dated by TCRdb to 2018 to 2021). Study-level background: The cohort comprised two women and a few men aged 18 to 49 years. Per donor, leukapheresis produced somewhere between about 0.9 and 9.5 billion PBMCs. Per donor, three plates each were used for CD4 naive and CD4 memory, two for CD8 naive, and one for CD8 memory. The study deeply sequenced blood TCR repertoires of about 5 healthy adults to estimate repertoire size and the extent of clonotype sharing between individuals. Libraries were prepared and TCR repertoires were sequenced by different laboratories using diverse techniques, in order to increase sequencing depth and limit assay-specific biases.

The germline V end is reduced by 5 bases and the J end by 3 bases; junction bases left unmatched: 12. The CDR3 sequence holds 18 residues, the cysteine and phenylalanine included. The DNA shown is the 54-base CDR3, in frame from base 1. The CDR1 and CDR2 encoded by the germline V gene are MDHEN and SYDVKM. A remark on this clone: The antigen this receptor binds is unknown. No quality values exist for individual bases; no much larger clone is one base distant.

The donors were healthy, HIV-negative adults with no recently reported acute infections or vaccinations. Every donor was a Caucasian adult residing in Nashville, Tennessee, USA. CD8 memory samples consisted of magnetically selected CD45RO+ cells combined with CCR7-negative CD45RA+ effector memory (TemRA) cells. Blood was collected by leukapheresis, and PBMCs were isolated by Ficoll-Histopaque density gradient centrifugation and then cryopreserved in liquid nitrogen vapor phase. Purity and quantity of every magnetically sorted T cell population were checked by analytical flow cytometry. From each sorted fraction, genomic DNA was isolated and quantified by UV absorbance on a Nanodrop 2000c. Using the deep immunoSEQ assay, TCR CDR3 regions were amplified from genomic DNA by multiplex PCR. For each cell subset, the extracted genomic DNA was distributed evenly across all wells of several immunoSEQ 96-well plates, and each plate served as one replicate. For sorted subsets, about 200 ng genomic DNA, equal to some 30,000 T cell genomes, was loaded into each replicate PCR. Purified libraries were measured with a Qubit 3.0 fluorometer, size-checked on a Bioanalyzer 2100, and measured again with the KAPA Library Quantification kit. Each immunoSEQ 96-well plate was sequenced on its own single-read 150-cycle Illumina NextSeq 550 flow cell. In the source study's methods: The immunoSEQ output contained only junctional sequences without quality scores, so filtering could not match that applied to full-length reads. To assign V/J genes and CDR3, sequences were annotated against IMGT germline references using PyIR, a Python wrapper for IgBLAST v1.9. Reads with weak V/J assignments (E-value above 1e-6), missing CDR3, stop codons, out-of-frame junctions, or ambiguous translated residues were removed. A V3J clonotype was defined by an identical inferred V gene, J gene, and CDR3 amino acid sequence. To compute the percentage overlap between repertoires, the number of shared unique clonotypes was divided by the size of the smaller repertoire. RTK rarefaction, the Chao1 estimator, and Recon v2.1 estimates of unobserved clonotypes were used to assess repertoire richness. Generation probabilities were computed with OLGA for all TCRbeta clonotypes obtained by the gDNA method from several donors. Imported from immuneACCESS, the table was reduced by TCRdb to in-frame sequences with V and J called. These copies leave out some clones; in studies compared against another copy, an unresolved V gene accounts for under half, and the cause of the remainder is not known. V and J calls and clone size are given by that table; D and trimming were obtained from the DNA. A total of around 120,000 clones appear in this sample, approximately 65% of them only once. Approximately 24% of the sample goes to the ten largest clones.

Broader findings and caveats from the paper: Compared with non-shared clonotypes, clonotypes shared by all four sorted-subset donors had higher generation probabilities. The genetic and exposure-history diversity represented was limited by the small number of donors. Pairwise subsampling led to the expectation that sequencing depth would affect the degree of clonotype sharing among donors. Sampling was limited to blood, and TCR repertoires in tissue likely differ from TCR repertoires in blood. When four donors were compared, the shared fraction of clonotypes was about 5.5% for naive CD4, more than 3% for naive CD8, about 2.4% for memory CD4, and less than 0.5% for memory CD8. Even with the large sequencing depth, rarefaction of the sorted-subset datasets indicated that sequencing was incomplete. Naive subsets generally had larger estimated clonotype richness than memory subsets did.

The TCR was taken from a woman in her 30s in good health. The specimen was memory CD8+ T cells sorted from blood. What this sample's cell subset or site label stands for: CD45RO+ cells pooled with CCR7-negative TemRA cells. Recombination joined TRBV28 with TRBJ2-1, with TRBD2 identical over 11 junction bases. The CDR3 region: CASSAKLSGRAGYNEQFF. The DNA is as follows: TGTGCCAGCAGTGCAAAGCTTAGCGGGAGGGCTGGCTACAATGAGCAGTTCTTC. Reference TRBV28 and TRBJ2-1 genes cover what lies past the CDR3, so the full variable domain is DVKVTQSSRYLVKRTGEKVFLECVQDMDHENMFWYRQDPGLGLRLIYFSYDVKMKEKGDIPEGYSVSREKKERFSLILESASTNQTSMYLCASSAKLSGRAGYNEQFFGPGTRLTVL.